The 20 T cell receptor beta chains below were found in one sample sequenced in a study of T-cell memory formation after mild COVID-19. Each CDR3 protein is one row after TCRdb ran MiXCR on the 5' RACE reads. Of 470,000 or so distinct CDR3 sequences in the sample, 15% to 25% are singletons; the top ten hold around 8%. Sequenced sample: PBMCs or a T cell subset sorted from them (not recorded which). The source of these receptors is an adult woman who had mild COVID-19 (a few samples of this study predate the infection). Cell type and time point are not known.

In this sample, this clonotype turned up a few times. The rearrangement uses TRBV24-1 and TRBJ2-1; 16 nucleotides agree with TRBD2. V lost 4 bases and J lost 10; bases outside the gene matches: 12. The CDR3 has 18 amino acids. Germline CDR1 is KGHDR and CDR2 is SFDVKD. The CDR3 bases are TGTGCCACCAGTGAACTCGGGACTAGCGGGAGGGCTGCGGGGGAGCAGTTCTTC. Translating it yields CATSELGTSGRAAGEQFF.

This sequence joins TRBV30 and TRBJ2-1; D may be TRBD1 (6 bases). The CDR3 contains 14 residues. Trimming cost V 0 bases and J 8 bases, with 14 bases left between them. Germline lookup yields CDR1 GTSNPN and CDR2 SVGIG (reference sequence). The CDR3 DNA reads TGTGCCTGGAGTGTGGTAACAGGGATGGATGAGCAGTTCTTC. Translating gives CAWSVVTGMDEQFF.

The table lists this clonotype with a few counts. The V call is TRBV20-1, the J call TRBJ2-6; the D is unclear. The CDR3 loop spans 14 amino acids. V lost 3 bases and J lost 2, with 8 bases in between. Per the germline V gene, CDR1 is DFQATT and CDR2 is SNEGSKA (reference sequence). Here the CDR3 reads CSARTNTGANVLTF. The CDR3 DNA sequence: TGCAGTGCTAGGACGAACACTGGGGCCAACGTCCTGACTTTC.

This clonotype showed up just a few times. V gene TRBV29-1 combines with J gene TRBJ2-7; 7 nucleotides align to TRBD1. The CDR3 loop spans 14 amino acids. J lost 0 bases, V lost 6 bases, and 8 bases had no gene match. CDR1 is SQVTM, CDR2 ANQGSEA, per germline. This CDR3 reads CSVTPWDSSYEQYF. CDR3 DNA: TGCAGCGTGACACCCTGGGACAGCTCCTACGAGCAGTACTTC.

This clonotype occurred a few times. The chain recombines TRBV6-2 or TRBV6-3 with TRBJ1-1; D unclear. There are 18 residues in the CDR3. Germline CDR1 MNHEY, CDR2 SVGEGT. Trimming shortened V by 2 bases and J by 3 bases, and 22 bases separated the two germline ends. The CDR3 protein is CASSYGPPGGWGDTEAFF. The CDR3 nucleotides read TGTGCCAGCAGTTACGGTCCCCCAGGTGGTTGGGGTGACACTGAAGCTTTCTTT.

The V call is TRBV6-5, the J call TRBJ2-2, with a weak D call TRBD2 (5 bases). CDR1 MNHEY and CDR2 SVGAGI come from the germline V gene. The CDR3 totals 13 residues. The V end was cut by 2 bases, the J end by 4 bases, with 5 bases between. As DNA, the CDR3 is TGTGCCAGCAGTTACGAGGGCACCGGGGAGCTGTTTTTT. Amino acids: CASSYEGTGELFF.

The chain is built from TRBV7-9 and TRBJ2-7; 9 bases map to TRBD1. CDR1 is SEHNR, CDR2 FQNEAQ, per germline (reference sequence). V lost 1 base, J lost 0 bases, and 1 base stayed unmatched. The CDR3 has 15 residues. CDR3 bases: TGTGCCAGCAGCTTAGGGACAGGGGTCTCCTACGAGCAGTACTTC. Translating it yields CASSLGTGVSYEQYF.

The rearrangement joins TRBV7-8 to TRBJ2-3, with a possible D match to TRBD2 (6 bases). V dropped 5 bases and J dropped 0 bases, with 15 bases sitting between them. Germline CDR1 SGHVS, CDR2 FQNEAQ. This CDR3 comprises 16 residues. The CDR3 here is CASSPPFGTSTDTQYF. DNA for the CDR3: TGTGCCAGCAGCCCCCCCTTCGGGACTAGCACAGATACGCAGTATTTT.

This clonotype was observed at least ten times. V usage is TRBV10-3 and J usage is TRBJ2-1, with 13 nucleotides matching TRBD2. With 4 bases clipped from V and 8 bases from J, the junction kept 8 bases outside the gene matches. The CDR3 is 16 residues long. Germline-derived CDR1 and CDR2 are ENHRY and SYGVKD. CDR3 in amino acids: CAISGTSGRMVHEQFF. CDR3 sequence (DNA): TGTGCCATCAGTGGGACTAGCGGGAGAATGGTCCATGAGCAGTTCTTC.

This clonotype appeared a single time. The chain uses TRBV19 and TRBJ2-7; TRBD1 might be the D (5 bases). The length of the CDR3 is 13 residues. The ends were cut back, 7 bases at V and 1 base at J, with 11 bases in the middle. In germline, CDR1 is LNHDA, CDR2 SQIVND (reference sequence). CDR3 loop: CASTQGSSYEQYF. As DNA, the CDR3 is TGTGCCAGTACGCAGGGTAGTTCCTACGAGCAGTACTTC.

The chain is built from TRBV19 and TRBJ2-2; a weak D match, TRBD2 (5 bases). V lost 8 bases to trimming and J lost 2 bases, with 18 bases between them. CDR1 is LNHDA, CDR2 SQIVND, per germline (reference sequence). The CDR3 runs 16 residues. The CDR3 DNA reads as TGTGCCAGTCGCCCTGGTAGAGCGGCTAACACCGGGGAGCTGTTTTTT. The encoded protein is CASRPGRAANTGELFF.

The rearrangement joins TRBV11-2 to TRBJ2-6; maybe TRBD2 (7 bases). Germline loops: CDR1 SGHAT, CDR2 FQNNGV. This CDR3 has 19 amino acids. V dropped 1 base and J dropped 6 bases, with 22 bases sitting between them. CDR3 loop: CASSLGFRGAVIEANVLTF. The CDR3 coding sequence is TGTGCCAGCAGCTTAGGATTTCGGGGGGCGGTAATAGAGGCCAACGTCCTGACTTTC.

The chain has TRBV25-1 and TRBJ2-3; 10 bases align to TRBD1. CDR1 MGHDK and CDR2 SYGVNS come from the germline V gene. The CDR3 spans 14 residues. V trimming: 7 bases; J trimming: 4 bases; junction bases outside the gene matches: 5. The CDR3 DNA follows: TGTGCCAGCACCGCCGGACAGGGGGCAGATACGCAGTATTTT. Translation: CASTAGQGADTQYF.

In this sample, this clonotype turned up a few times. V gene TRBV5-1 combines with J gene TRBJ2-3, with D uncertain. V lost 0 bases and J lost 3, with 8 bases in between. The CDR3 runs 14 residues. Germline V gene sequence: CDR1 SGHRS, CDR2 YFSETQ. Here the CDR3 reads CASSLAAATDTQYF. For the CDR3, the DNA is TGCGCCAGCAGCTTGGCCGCGGCGACAGATACGCAGTATTTT.

This clonotype was detected a few times. This chain joins TRBV6-6 and TRBJ1-2; maybe TRBD1 (5 bases). Per the germline V gene, CDR1 is MNHNY and CDR2 is SVGAGI (reference sequence). This CDR3 is 15 amino acids long. V lost 4 bases to trimming and J lost 7 bases, with 19 bases between them. The CDR3 DNA is TGTGCCAGCAGTTTCGCCGGGACCCCCTTAGGTGGCTACACCTTC. It yields the protein CASSFAGTPLGGYTF.

This clonotype was seen more than once but under ten times. The chain uses TRBV30 and TRBJ1-5, with a weak D call TRBD1 (6 bases). The CDR3 covers 13 residues. Germline CDR1 GTSNPN, CDR2 SVGIG (reference sequence). The ends were cut back, 1 base at V and 7 bases at J, with 11 bases in the middle. CDR3: CAWSGGGGQPQHF. CDR3 in DNA: TGTGCCTGGAGTGGTGGGGGCGGGCAGCCCCAGCATTTT.

V is TRBV9 and J is TRBJ2-3, with D unclear. This CDR3 has 16 amino acids. The germline gives CDR1 SGDLS, CDR2 YYNGEE. Deletions cut 3 bases from V and 1 base from J, with 15 bases between. CDR3: CASSAVLVLGTDTQYF. In DNA form, the CDR3 reads TGTGCCAGCAGCGCTGTTCTCGTTCTCGGCACAGATACGCAGTATTTT.

This clonotype has only a few counts. The genes are TRBV12-3 or TRBV12-4 and TRBJ2-1; TRBD2 matches 8 bases. V lost 5 bases to trimming and J lost 8 bases; unmatched junction nucleotides: 5. The CDR3 consists of 13 residues. The CDR3 region has the DNA TGTGCCAGCAGTGGACTAGCTGGCCATGAGCAGTTCTTC. This translates into CASSGLAGHEQFF.

This sequence joins TRBV13 and TRBJ2-2; 11 nucleotides align to TRBD1. V lost 3 bases and J lost 5; bases outside the gene matches: 5. The CDR3 is 16 residues long. The V gene's germline CDR1 is PRHDT and CDR2 FYEKMQ (reference sequence). CDR3 amino acids: CASSFSGQGVTGELFF. CDR3 sequence (DNA): TGTGCCAGCAGCTTTTCGGGACAGGGGGTAACCGGGGAGCTGTTTTTT.

This clonotype has only a few counts. The chain links TRBV20-1 to TRBJ1-5; no reliable D call. V shed 0 bases and J shed 0 bases, with 3 bases lying between them. The CDR3 has 13 residues. Looked up from germline, CDR1 is DFQATT and CDR2 is SNEGSKA (reference sequence). CDR3 residues: CSARDLSNQPQHF. In nucleotides, the CDR3 is TGCAGTGCTAGAGATCTTAGCAATCAGCCCCAGCATTTT.